These T cell receptor beta chains were read from a single sample in a study of cytomegalovirus exposure and HLA in healthy donors. TCRdb keeps only in-frame clones here, not all; method: immunoSEQ multiplex PCR. The table includes roughly 150,000 clones, roughly 80% detected once. Sequenced input: PBMCs. The receptors come from a man in his late teens or twenties in good health and CMV-seropositive. CDR3s include the opening cysteine and the closing phenylalanine or tryptophan. A D gene is named only where the DNA matches it firmly. Not every row has a clone size; where given, it reads once, few, many or a size class.

clone_size d_call j_call v_call cdr3_length cdr3_aa cdr3_nt
- - TRBJ1-1 TRBV19 13 CASRSTAAIEAFF TGTGCCAGTAGATCCACTGCGGCCATTGAAGCTTTCTTT
- - TRBJ2-7 TRBV6-6 12 CASSATPYEQYF TGTGCCAGCAGTGCTACCCCCTACGAGCAGTACTTC
- TRBD1 TRBJ2-2 TRBV7-6 18 CASSLSATGTANTGELFF TGTGCCAGCAGCTTATCCGCGACCGGGACAGCGAACACCGGGGAGCTGTTTTTT
- TRBD1 TRBJ1-2 TRBV29-1 13 CSAPGQSNYGYTF TGCAGCGCTCCGGGACAGTCTAACTATGGCTACACCTTC
- - TRBJ2-7 TRBV5-1 15 CASSLVTGSSYEQYF TGCGCCAGCAGCTTGGTCACGGGTAGTTCCTACGAGCAGTACTTC
- - TRBJ1-3 TRBV9 18 CASSPGGGRASSGNTIYF TGTGCCAGCAGCCCGGGGGGGGGCAGGGCGAGCTCTGGAAACACCATATATTTT
- - TRBJ2-7 TRBV13 14 CASRNTGMTYEQYF TGTGCCAGCAGGAATACCGGGATGACCTACGAGCAGTACTTC
- TRBD2 TRBJ2-1 TRBV9 15 CASSVDAGGQSEQFF TGTGCCAGCAGCGTAGACGCGGGAGGGCAGAGCGAGCAGTTCTTC
- TRBD1 TRBJ2-1 TRBV6-1 17 CASSESSDRGPYNEQFF TGTGCCAGCAGTGAATCCTCGGACAGGGGGCCCTACAATGAGCAGTTCTTC
- - TRBJ2-2 TRBV13 18 CASSGLSFSGQTTGELFF TGTGCCAGCAGCGGACTATCTTTCTCGGGACAGACCACCGGGGAGCTGTTTTTT
- - TRBJ1-4 TRBV19 15 CASSYGVATNEKLFF TGTGCCAGTAGTTACGGTGTTGCAACTAATGAAAAACTGTTTTTT
few - TRBJ1-3 TRBV28 14 CASKQGTSGNTIYF TGTGCCAGCAAACAGGGAACCTCTGGAAACACCATATATTTT
- TRBD1 TRBJ1-1 TRBV9 15 CASSSRGQGGTEAFF TGTGCCAGCAGCTCCAGGGGACAGGGGGGCACTGAAGCTTTCTTT
- - TRBJ1-3 TRBV30 13 CAWSRAWRNTIYF TGTGCCTGGAGTCGAGCCTGGAGGAACACCATATATTTT
once - TRBJ1-5 TRBV5-7 15 CASSPSGQGYQPQHF TGTGCCAGCAGCCCATCCGGGCAGGGCTATCAGCCCCAGCATTTT
- TRBD2 TRBJ2-5 TRBV4-2 15 CASSQYWTRLETQYF TGTGCCAGCAGCCAATACTGGACTAGATTGGAGACCCAGTACTTC
- - TRBJ2-7 TRBV29-1 12 CSVLRDTYEQYF TGCAGCGTTTTAAGGGACACCTACGAGCAGTACTTC
- - TRBJ2-7 TRBV7-8 16 CASSFGISGIGHEQYF TGTGCCAGCAGCTTCGGTATTAGCGGAATAGGCCACGAGCAGTACTTC
- - TRBJ2-7 TRBV6-1 13 CASSPGKRGEQYF TGTGCCAGCAGTCCGGGTAAAAGGGGCGAGCAGTACTTC
- - TRBJ2-5 TRBV4-1 13 CASSQDRGIRQYF TGCGCCAGCAGCCAAGATCGGGGAATTCGACAGTACTTC
- - TRBJ2-1 TRBV6-1 15 CASRFGQGSLNEQFF TGTGCCAGCAGGTTCGGGCAGGGATCCCTAAATGAGCAGTTCTTC
few TRBD1 TRBJ1-3 TRBV7-3 15 CASSFQGGSGNTIYF TGTGCCAGCAGCTTCCAAGGGGGCTCCGGAAACACCATATATTTT
few TRBD2 TRBJ2-2 TRBV2 12 CARQRGTGELFF TGTGCCAGGCAGCGGGGTACCGGGGAGCTGTTTTTT
- - TRBJ2-5 TRBV5-1 12 CASSLNTETQYF TGCGCCAGCAGCTTGAACACGGAGACCCAGTACTTC
- - TRBJ2-7 TRBV25-1 14 CASSEHSPPYEQYF TGTGCCAGCAGTGAACACAGTCCTCCCTACGAGCAGTACTTC
- TRBD1 TRBJ2-7 TRBV11-3 14 CASSPSHRGYEQYF TGTGCCAGCAGCCCATCACACAGGGGCTACGAGCAGTACTTC
- TRBD2 TRBJ2-7 TRBV28 16 CASSLLSTSGTYEQYF TGTGCCAGCAGTTTATTATCGACTAGCGGGACCTACGAGCAGTACTTC
- - TRBJ2-1 TRBV7-3 14 CASSPGFYGDEQFF TGTGCCAGCAGCCCGGGATTCTACGGCGATGAGCAGTTCTTC
- - TRBJ1-3 TRBV29-1 13 CSVVRDSGNTIYF TGCAGCGTTGTTCGAGATTCCGGAAACACCATATATTTT
once TRBD2 TRBJ2-1 TRBV28 20 CARSPFGIAGGPSSYNEQFF TGTGCCCGCAGCCCCTTTGGCATAGCGGGAGGGCCGAGCTCCTACAATGAGCAGTTCTTC
once TRBD1 TRBJ2-2 TRBV6-1 18 CASSERGRGIVYTGELFF TGTGCCAGCAGTGAACGAGGCAGGGGGATCGTTTACACCGGGGAGCTGTTTTTT
- - TRBJ1-1 TRBV7-9 14 CASGRRAVNTEAFF TGTGCCAGCGGTCGCAGGGCAGTGAACACTGAAGCTTTCTTT
few TRBD1 TRBJ1-5 TRBV2 14 CASSEGRGNQPQHF TGTGCCAGCAGTGAAGGCAGGGGGAATCAGCCCCAGCATTTT
- TRBD2 TRBJ2-1 TRBV2 15 CASIRGGTSDNEQFF TGTGCCAGCATCCGAGGGGGGACTAGTGATAATGAGCAGTTCTTC
- - TRBJ2-2 TRBV28 15 CASSFVPSNTGELFF TGTGCCAGCAGTTTCGTTCCCTCGAACACCGGGGAGCTGTTTTTT
- TRBD2 TRBJ2-7 TRBV6-5 16 CASSYSTSGGTYEQYF TGTGCCAGCAGTTACTCGACTAGCGGGGGGACCTACGAGCAGTACTTC
many - TRBJ1-2 TRBV2 14 CASSEPPGVGGYTF TGTGCCAGCAGTGAACCCCCGGGGGTAGGTGGCTACACCTTC
- - TRBJ2-7 TRBV28 13 CASSERLEYEQYF TGTGCCAGCAGTGAGAGGCTCGAATACGAGCAGTACTTC
- - TRBJ1-2 TRBV4-1 16 CASSQANTGLDYGYTF TGCGCCAGCAGCCAAGCAAACACAGGGCTGGACTATGGCTACACCTTC
- - TRBJ2-5 TRBV7-9 14 CASIPRGFGETQYF TGTGCCAGCATCCCAAGGGGGTTTGGGGAGACCCAGTACTTC
- - TRBJ2-1 TRBV4-1 16 CASSQAGRGVNNEQFF TGCGCCAGCAGCCAAGCGGGCAGGGGGGTCAACAATGAGCAGTTCTTC
- - TRBJ1-1 TRBV28 15 CASSLFGSPNTEAFF TGTGCCAGCAGTTTATTCGGTTCCCCGAACACTGAAGCTTTCTTT
- - TRBJ2-3 TRBV28 12 CASSLWRGTQYF TGTGCCAGCAGTTTATGGCGCGGTACGCAGTATTTT
- TRBD2 TRBJ2-7 TRBV29-1 13 CSVLTSGKYEQYF TGCAGCGTCCTCACTAGCGGGAAATACGAGCAGTACTTC
few TRBD2 TRBJ2-1 TRBV28 16 CASSTYSGGSTNEQFF TGTGCCAGCAGTACCTATAGCGGGGGGAGCACCAATGAGCAGTTCTTC
- TRBD2 TRBJ2-1 TRBV6-6 14 CASSDSAGGNEQFF TGTGCCAGCAGTGATTCAGCGGGAGGGAATGAGCAGTTCTTC
- TRBD2 TRBJ2-5 TRBV28 14 CASTWGGGEETQYF TGTGCCAGCACTTGGGGGGGAGGAGAGGAGACCCAGTACTTC
- - TRBJ1-5 TRBV6-1 16 CASSEGISFLGQPQHF TGTGCCAGCAGTGAAGGCATTAGCTTCCTCGGTCAGCCCCAGCATTTT
- TRBD1 TRBJ1-3 TRBV6-5 15 CASRPGTGGGNTIYF TGTGCCAGCAGGCCAGGGACAGGGGGAGGAAACACCATATATTTT
few - TRBJ2-3 TRBV6-1 14 CASSVGTSTDTQYF TGTGCCAGCAGCGTTGGGACTAGCACAGATACGCAGTATTTT
few TRBD2 TRBJ2-3 TRBV27 18 CASRAWVTSGAHTDTQYF TGTGCCAGCAGGGCATGGGTGACTAGCGGGGCCCACACAGATACGCAGTATTTT
- TRBD2 TRBJ2-2 TRBV7-6 17 CASSSGLAALGTGELFF TGTGCCAGCAGCTCCGGACTAGCGGCCTTGGGCACCGGGGAGCTGTTTTTT
- TRBD2 TRBJ2-7 TRBV7-3 14 CASSPQGGPYEQYF TGTGCCAGCAGCCCCCAGGGAGGGCCCTACGAGCAGTACTTC
few - TRBJ1-4 TRBV28 14 CASSQGFANEKLFF TGTGCCAGCAGTCAGGGGTTCGCTAATGAAAAACTGTTTTTT
- - TRBJ2-3 TRBV27 12 CASSSQGVTQYF TGTGCCAGCAGCTCACAAGGGGTCACGCAGTATTTT
- TRBD2 TRBJ2-7 TRBV10-3 12 CAITASGDEQYF TGTGCCATCACGGCTAGCGGAGACGAGCAGTACTTC
- - TRBJ1-1 TRBV19 13 CASSIQVAGEAFF TGTGCCAGTAGTATCCAAGTGGCGGGTGAAGCTTTCTTT